Listed below are T cell receptor beta chains from one sample, sequenced in a study of neoadjuvant anti-PD-1 for oral cavity cancer. Generated by immunoSEQ multiplex PCR, the TCRdb table keeps only in-frame clones and is missing some. The sample has roughly 9,600 clones; less than 70% are singletons. The specimen was PBMCs, collected after nivolumab (anti-PD-1) treatment. The origin of the receptors is a person aged 35 to 85 with oral cavity squamous cell carcinoma. The CDR3 runs from the conserved cysteine through the conserved F or W. The D gene is left open where the match is weak. Clone size is given for some rows only: seen once, a few or many times, or a class if the clone is expanded.

v_call: TRBV5-4; j_call: TRBJ1-1; d_call: .; clone_size: .; cdr3_nt: TGTGCCAGCAGCTTGGCATACCGGGACGGTAAAGGTGAAGCTTTCTTT; cdr3_aa: CASSLAYRDGKGEAFF
v_call: TRBV5-1; j_call: TRBJ2-3; d_call: .; clone_size: few; cdr3_nt: TGCGCCAGCAGCTTGAAGGCGAGAAGGGCCGGGTCGGGACTCCTCGGATCTAGCACAGATACGCAGTATTTT; cdr3_aa: CASSLKARRAGSGLLGSSTDTQYF
v_call: TRBV7-2; j_call: TRBJ1-1; d_call: TRBD1; clone_size: few; cdr3_nt: TGTGCCAGCAGCTCCCAGGGGGTGGGGGGCACTGAAGCTTTCTTT; cdr3_aa: CASSSQGVGGTEAFF
v_call: TRBV19; j_call: TRBJ1-1; d_call: TRBD1; clone_size: .; cdr3_nt: TGTGCCAGTAGTCTGGGACAGGGAATCCACAGTCCAGCTTTCTTT; cdr3_aa: CASSLGQGIHSPAFF
v_call: TRBV11-2; j_call: TRBJ1-5; d_call: .; clone_size: .; cdr3_nt: TGTGCCAGCAACGACCCTGACACCGCCAATCAGCCCCAGCATTTT; cdr3_aa: CASNDPDTANQPQHF
v_call: TRBV10-3; j_call: TRBJ1-1; d_call: TRBD1; clone_size: .; cdr3_nt: TGTGCCATCAGTGAGTTGCCAGGGGGCCGTCTGAACACTGAAGCTTTCTTT; cdr3_aa: CAISELPGGRLNTEAFF
v_call: TRBV10-3; j_call: TRBJ2-3; d_call: TRBD2; clone_size: .; cdr3_nt: TGTGCCATCAGGGGGGGGGTCGGAGAAACGCAGTATTTT; cdr3_aa: CAIRGGVGETQYF
v_call: TRBV7-2; j_call: TRBJ1-1; d_call: .; clone_size: .; cdr3_nt: TGTGCCAGCAGCTTAGTTTCCGGGAGCTACCAAACGAACACTGAAGCTTTCTTT; cdr3_aa: CASSLVSGSYQTNTEAFF
v_call: TRBV10-2; j_call: TRBJ1-1; d_call: .; clone_size: few; cdr3_nt: TGCGCCAGCAGTCGGAACCAGAGGGCTGAAGCTTTCTTT; cdr3_aa: CASSRNQRAEAFF
v_call: TRBV5-1; j_call: TRBJ2-1; d_call: TRBD2; clone_size: .; cdr3_nt: TGCGCCAGCAGCTGGGGGTTGACTAGCGGGGGTTACAATGAGCAGTTCTTC; cdr3_aa: CASSWGLTSGGYNEQFF
v_call: TRBV6-1; j_call: TRBJ1-1; d_call: TRBD1; clone_size: once; cdr3_nt: TGTGCCAGCAGGCCCTACAGGGGGTCGAACACTGAAGCTTTCTTT; cdr3_aa: CASRPYRGSNTEAFF
v_call: TRBV25-1; j_call: TRBJ1-4; d_call: TRBD1; clone_size: few; cdr3_nt: TGTGCCAGCAGCTCGCGGGGGGCTTGGACAGGGGATGAAAAACTGTTTTTT; cdr3_aa: CASSSRGAWTGDEKLFF
v_call: TRBV2; j_call: TRBJ2-7; d_call: TRBD1; clone_size: .; cdr3_nt: TGTGCCAGGAGGGGGATTGGACAGGAGCCCGAGCAGTACTTC; cdr3_aa: CARRGIGQEPEQYF
v_call: TRBV6-5; j_call: TRBJ2-7; d_call: .; clone_size: .; cdr3_nt: TGTGCCAGCAGTTACTCGGATGCACCTACCTACGAGCAGTACTTC; cdr3_aa: CASSYSDAPTYEQYF
v_call: TRBV10-2; j_call: TRBJ1-2; d_call: .; clone_size: .; cdr3_nt: TGCGCCAGCAGTGAGAGGAACTATGGCTACACCTTC; cdr3_aa: CASSERNYGYTF
v_call: TRBV6-6; j_call: TRBJ2-5; d_call: .; clone_size: .; cdr3_nt: TGTGCCAGCACTTACCAAGAGACCCAGTACTTC; cdr3_aa: CASTYQETQYF
v_call: TRBV6-5; j_call: TRBJ1-4; d_call: .; clone_size: .; cdr3_nt: TGTGCCAGCAGTTACTGGAAAGGAGAAAAACTGTTTTTT; cdr3_aa: CASSYWKGEKLFF
v_call: TRBV29-1; j_call: TRBJ2-5; d_call: .; clone_size: .; cdr3_nt: TGCAGCGTTGCTTATGTCCAAGAGACCCAGTACTTC; cdr3_aa: CSVAYVQETQYF
v_call: TRBV27; j_call: TRBJ2-1; d_call: TRBD2; clone_size: .; cdr3_nt: TGTGCCAGCACCCCTCACTCGACTAGCGGGAGGGCCATGGTGTTCTTC; cdr3_aa: CASTPHSTSGRAMVFF
v_call: TRBV14; j_call: TRBJ1-1; d_call: .; clone_size: .; cdr3_nt: TGTGCCAGCAGCCAACAGCTACTGAACACTGAAGCTTTCTTT; cdr3_aa: CASSQQLLNTEAFF
v_call: TRBV19; j_call: TRBJ1-5; d_call: .; clone_size: .; cdr3_nt: TGTGCCAGTAGACCCCGGGACCTGAAGCTGGGGCAGCCCCAGCATTTT; cdr3_aa: CASRPRDLKLGQPQHF